Following are 13 T cell receptor beta chains from one sample sequenced in a study of blood T cells in healthy people across ages. The use of a sample-barcoded 5' primer and a J-beta primer mix characterized a second PCR of 7 to 11 cycles. TCRdb analysed the 5' RACE reads with MiXCR anew, one entry per CDR3 protein. The sample lists approximately 900,000 distinct CDR3 sequences, 25% to 30% occurring once. The same data also contributed to another study, on T cells of mothers and their children.

The sequencing sample was made of blood. The source is a woman between 40 and 50 years old in good health.

Notes on this clonotype: The junction departs from germline at one end; a sequencing error may be responsible. V gene TRBV9 combines with J gene TRBJ2-1; D may be TRBD2 (7 bases). The germline V gene encodes CDR1 SGDLS and CDR2 YYNGEE. This CDR3 comprises 14 residues. CDR3 in amino acids: CAGSEGGSYNEQFF. CDR3 in DNA: TGTGCCGGCAGCGAGGGGGGGTCCTACAATGAGCAGTTCTTC.

This clonotype turned up a few times. This CDR3 is CASSLDGGGALGDNEQYF. CDR3 in DNA: TGTGCCAGCAGCTTAGATGGCGGGGGGGCCCTTGGGGACAATGAGCAGTACTTC. The rearrangement links TRBV7-3 to TRBJ2-5; the match to TRBD2 covers 9 bases. V gave up 2 bases and J gave up 11 bases; unmatched junction bases: 21. The CDR3 spans 18 residues. Germline-derived CDR1 and CDR2 are SGHTA and FQGTGA.

As regards this clonotype: Relative to the germline gene, one junction end is altered; a read error may explain this. The V call is TRBV7-2, the J call TRBJ1-4; D uncertain. The CDR3 totals 13 residues. From germline, CDR1 is SGHTA and CDR2 FQGNSA. The CDR3 bases are TGTGCCAGCGGCCGGAGCAGAAATGAAAAACGGTTTTTT. It codes for CASGRSRNEKRFF.

V is TRBV4-2 and J is TRBJ2-3; D not resolved. V shed 0 bases and J shed 6 bases, with 16 bases lying between them. The CDR3 spans 16 residues. Germline V gene sequence: CDR1 LGHNA, CDR2 YNFKEQ. In nucleotides, the CDR3 is TGTGCCAGCAGCCAAGAGCTAATTTCCCCGTCGGATACGCAGTATTTT. It yields the protein CASSQELISPSDTQYF.

This clonotype turned up a few times. The V and J genes are TRBV7-3 and TRBJ2-7; D is ambiguous. CDR1 is SGHTA and CDR2 is FQGTGA in the germline V gene. Trimming took 0 bases from V and 3 from J, leaving 6 bases between them. The CDR3 length is 13 residues. CDR3 nucleotide sequence: TGTGCCAGCAGCTTAACTCGCGACTACGAGCAGTACTTC. Residues: CASSLTRDYEQYF.

A remark on this clonotype: One end of the junction varies from germline; a read error may be responsible. The rearrangement uses TRBV12-3 or TRBV12-4 and TRBJ2-1; D is perhaps TRBD2 (7 bases). There are 15 residues in the CDR3. CDR3 sequence (DNA): TGTGCCGGCAGTTTTAGGGGGGGCGTTTACAATGAGCAGTTCTTC. Its protein product is CAGSFRGGVYNEQFF.

As concerns this clonotype: One end of the junction varies from germline; a read error may be responsible. V is TRBV3-1 and J is TRBJ1-5, with D hard to call. Germline V gene data show CDR1 as LGHDT and CDR2 as YNNKEL (reference sequence). The CDR3 covers 14 residues. The CDR3 protein is CASGQSEGNQPQHF. CDR3 nucleotides: TGTGCCAGCGGCCAGTCTGAGGGAAATCAGCCCCAGCATTTT.

This clonotype has a count of ten or more. The V call is TRBV5-1, the J call TRBJ2-5; D is unclear. CDR3 length: 14 amino acids. The germline gives CDR1 SGHRS, CDR2 YFSETQ. Between the trimmed V and J ends, which lost 2 bases and 1 base, there was a span of 9 bases. The CDR3 nucleotides are TGCGCCAGCAGCTTTTCTAACAGCCAAGAGACCCAGTACTTC. Its protein is CASSFSNSQETQYF.

There are a few counts of this clonotype. The V gene is TRBV10-3, the J gene TRBJ2-2; a weak D match, TRBD2 (5 bases). Trimming removed 0 bases from V and 3 bases from J, with 8 bases in between. CDR3 length: 15 residues. Germline V gene sequence: CDR1 ENHRY, CDR2 SYGVKD. For the CDR3, the DNA is TGTGCCATCAGTGAGTCGTTCGGGGACACCGGGGAGCTGTTTTTT. It is translated as CAISESFGDTGELFF.

This clonotype showed up just a few times. V usage is TRBV20-1 and J usage is TRBJ2-3, with 7 bases that match TRBD2. The CDR3 loop spans 12 amino acids. J lost 7 bases, V lost 3 bases, and 4 bases had no gene match. Germline V gene sequence: CDR1 DFQATT, CDR2 SNEGSKA (reference sequence). In DNA, the CDR3 is TGCAGTGCTAGTCGTAGCGGGTATACGCAGTATTTT. It specifies CSASRSGYTQYF.

V gene TRBV24-1 combines with J gene TRBJ1-1, with D possibly being TRBD1 (5 bases). Deletions cut 3 bases from V and 7 bases from J, with 14 bases between. The CDR3 has 14 amino acids. Germline CDR1 KGHDR, CDR2 SFDVKD. CDR3 loop: CATSDNRGTVEAFF. The CDR3 coding sequence is TGTGCCACCAGTGATAATAGGGGTACTGTTGAAGCTTTCTTT.

The rearrangement joins TRBV19 to TRBJ2-1, with D perhaps matching TRBD1 (5 bases). The germline CDR1 and CDR2 sequences are LNHDA and SQIVND (reference sequence). V was shortened by 5 bases and J by 4 bases, with 12 bases between the two germline ends. The CDR3 sequence is 14 residues long. CDR3 region: CASSPTTEYNEQFF. The CDR3 nucleotides are TGTGCCAGTAGTCCCACGACAGAATACAATGAGCAGTTCTTC.

This chain links TRBV6-2 or TRBV6-3 with TRBJ1-1; D not resolved. V was shortened by 1 base and J by 4 bases, with 7 bases between the two germline ends. CDR3 length equals 13 residues. Germline CDR1 is MNHEY and CDR2 is SVGEGT. In DNA form, the CDR3 reads TGTGCCAGCAGTTACTGGGAAAGCACTGAAGCTTTCTTT. Translated: CASSYWESTEAFF.